This TCR beta chain was recorded in a study of T-cell reconstitution after alpha-beta-depleted transplantation in children. Trimming stripped 4 bases from V and 7 bases from J, with 8 bases between. Germline V CDR1 and CDR2: SEHNR, FQNEAQ (reference sequence). The CDR3 length is 12 residues. Library preparation (for TCRbeta) was performed with unique molecular identifiers. TCRdb called the PCR reads again in MiXCR, with one record for every CDR3 protein. Of approximately 800,000 distinct CDR3 sequences listed, 16% were seen once; the top ten hold around 5.3%. This clonotype was picked up a small number of times.

Sequences were derived from PBMCs, mostly from graft donor cells, sampled 360 days after TCRalphabeta/CD19-depleted stem cell transplant. The source is a male patient younger than 18 who had a stem cell transplant for acute lymphoblastic leukemia, so the T cells may come from the graft donor. The V call is TRBV7-9, the J call TRBJ1-5; D gene unclear. The CDR3 is CASSYSDQPQHF. The CDR3, as DNA: TGTGCCAGCAGCTATAGTGACCAGCCCCAGCATTTT.